This paragraph reports one T cell receptor beta chain. This sample was taken from a study of blood T cell repertoires in COVID-19. Overall study context: Material from acute and convalescent COVID-19 was sourced from the United States, Italy and Spain. PBMCs, B-cell-depleted T cells, or T cells provided the cDNA or gDNA that made up the material.

Authors' analysis steps: How many nucleated cells were present was estimated from reference gene primer amplification. Using immunoSEQ multiplex PCR, the repertoire was profiled, and TCRdb retains in-frame clones only, with some absent. The DNA was the basis for D and trimming; V, J and clone size are from that table. The sample consists of around 43,000 clones, about nine tenths of them appearing once. V lost 4 bases and J lost 10; bases outside the gene matches: 7. This CDR3 contains 14 residues. In germline, CDR1 is SGHTA, CDR2 FQGNSA. The chain combines TRBV7-2 with TRBJ1-6; 7 bases map to TRBD1. The receptor was isolated from a human donor in a cohort sampled during active COVID-19. Sequencing input: peripheral blood. CDR3 in amino acids: CASSSRTGPSPLHF. The CDR3, as DNA: TGTGCCAGCAGCTCTCGGACAGGCCCGTCACCCCTCCACTTT.